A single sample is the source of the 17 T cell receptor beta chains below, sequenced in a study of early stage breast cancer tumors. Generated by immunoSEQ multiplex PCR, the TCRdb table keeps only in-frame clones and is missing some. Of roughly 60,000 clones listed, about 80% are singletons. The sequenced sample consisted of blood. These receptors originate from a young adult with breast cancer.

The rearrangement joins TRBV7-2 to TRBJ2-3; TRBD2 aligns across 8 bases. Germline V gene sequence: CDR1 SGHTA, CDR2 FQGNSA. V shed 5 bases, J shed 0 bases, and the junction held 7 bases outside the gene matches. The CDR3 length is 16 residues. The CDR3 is CASSILAASSTDTQYF. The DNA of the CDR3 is TGTGCCAGCAGCATACTAGCGGCGTCTAGCACAGATACGCAGTATTTT.

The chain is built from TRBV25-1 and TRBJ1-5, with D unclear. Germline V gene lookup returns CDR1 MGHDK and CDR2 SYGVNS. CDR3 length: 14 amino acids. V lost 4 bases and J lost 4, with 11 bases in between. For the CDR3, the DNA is TGTGCCAGCAGTGTAGGAAGCCTTAATCAGCCCCAGCATTTT. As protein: CASSVGSLNQPQHF.

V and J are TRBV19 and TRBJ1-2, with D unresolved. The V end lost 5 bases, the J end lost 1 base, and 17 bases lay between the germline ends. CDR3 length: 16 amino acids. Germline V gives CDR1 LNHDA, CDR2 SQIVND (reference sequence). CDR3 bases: TGTGCCAGTAGTTTCCTAACACGGAAGGTTAACTATGGCTACACCTTC. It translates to CASSFLTRKVNYGYTF.

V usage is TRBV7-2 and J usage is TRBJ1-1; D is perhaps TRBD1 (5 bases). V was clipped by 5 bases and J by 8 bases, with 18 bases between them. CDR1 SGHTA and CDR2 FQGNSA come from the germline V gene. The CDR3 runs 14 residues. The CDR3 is CASSQGTSYEEAFF. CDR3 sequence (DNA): TGTGCCAGCAGCCAAGGGACCTCCTACGAAGAAGCTTTCTTT.

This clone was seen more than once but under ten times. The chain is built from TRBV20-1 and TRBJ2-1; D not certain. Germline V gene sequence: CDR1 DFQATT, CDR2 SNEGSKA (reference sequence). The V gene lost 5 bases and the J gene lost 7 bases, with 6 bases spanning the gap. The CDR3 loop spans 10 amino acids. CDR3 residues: CSAGVNEQFF. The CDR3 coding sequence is TGCAGTGCTGGTGTGAATGAGCAGTTCTTC.

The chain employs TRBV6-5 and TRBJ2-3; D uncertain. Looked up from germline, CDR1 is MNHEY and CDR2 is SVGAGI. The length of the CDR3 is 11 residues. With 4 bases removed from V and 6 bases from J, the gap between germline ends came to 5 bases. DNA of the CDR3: TGTGCCAGCAGTTCTGGGGATACGCAGTATTTT. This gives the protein CASSSGDTQYF.

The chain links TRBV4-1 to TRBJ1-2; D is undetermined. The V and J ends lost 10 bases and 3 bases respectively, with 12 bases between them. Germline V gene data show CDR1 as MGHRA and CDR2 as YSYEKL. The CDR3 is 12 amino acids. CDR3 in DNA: TGCGCCACTAGCAGTCCATACTATGGCTACACCTTC. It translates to CATSSPYYGYTF.

CDR3 sequence reads: CASSFQGWGNTIYF. CDR3 sequence (DNA): TGTGCCAGCAGCTTCCAGGGGTGGGGAAACACCATATATTTT. The chain links TRBV7-9 to TRBJ1-3, with D possibly matching TRBD1 (6 bases). This CDR3 has 14 amino acids. Between the trimmed V and J ends, which lost 3 bases and 4 bases, there was a span of 10 bases. Germline V CDR1 and CDR2: SEHNR, FQNEAQ (reference sequence).

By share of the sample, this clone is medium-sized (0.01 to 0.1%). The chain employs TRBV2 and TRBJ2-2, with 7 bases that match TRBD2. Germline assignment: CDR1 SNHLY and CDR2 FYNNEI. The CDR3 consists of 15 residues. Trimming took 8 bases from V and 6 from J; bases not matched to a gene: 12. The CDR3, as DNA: TGTGCCAGCTCATCAGGACTAGTTAGCCCCGGGGAGCTGTTTTTT. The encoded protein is CASSSGLVSPGELFF.

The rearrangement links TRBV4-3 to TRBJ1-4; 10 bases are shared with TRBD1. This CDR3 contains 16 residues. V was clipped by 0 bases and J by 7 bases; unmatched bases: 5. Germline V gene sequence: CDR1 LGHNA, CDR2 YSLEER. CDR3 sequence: CASSQDRTGGGEKLFF. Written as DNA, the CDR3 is TGCGCCAGCAGCCAAGATCGGACAGGGGGAGGTGAAAAACTGTTTTTT.

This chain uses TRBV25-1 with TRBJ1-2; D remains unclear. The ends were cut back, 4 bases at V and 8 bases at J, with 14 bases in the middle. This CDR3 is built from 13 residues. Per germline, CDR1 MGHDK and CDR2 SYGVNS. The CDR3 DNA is TGTGCCAGCAGTGTGGAACTTTCTTGGGGCTACACCTTC. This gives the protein CASSVELSWGYTF.

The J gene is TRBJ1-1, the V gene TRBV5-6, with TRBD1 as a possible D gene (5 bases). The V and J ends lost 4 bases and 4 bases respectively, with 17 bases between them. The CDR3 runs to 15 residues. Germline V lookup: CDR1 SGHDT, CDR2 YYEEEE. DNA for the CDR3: TGTGCCAGCAGCCCTTCCGCGGGGGTGGTCACTGAAGCTTTCTTT. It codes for CASSPSAGVVTEAFF.

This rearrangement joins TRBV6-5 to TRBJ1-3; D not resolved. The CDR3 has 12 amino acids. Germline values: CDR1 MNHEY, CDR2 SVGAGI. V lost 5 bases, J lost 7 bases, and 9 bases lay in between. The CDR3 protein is CASSTPGNTIYF. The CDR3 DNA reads TGTGCCAGCAGTACCCCCGGGAACACCATATATTTT.

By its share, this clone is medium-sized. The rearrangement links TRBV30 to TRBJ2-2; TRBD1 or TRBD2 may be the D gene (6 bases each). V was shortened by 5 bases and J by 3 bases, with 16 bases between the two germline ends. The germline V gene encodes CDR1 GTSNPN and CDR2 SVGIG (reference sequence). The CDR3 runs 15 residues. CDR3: CAWSARGADTGELFF. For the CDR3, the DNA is TGTGCCTGGTCTGCGAGGGGGGCCGACACCGGGGAGCTGTTTTTT.

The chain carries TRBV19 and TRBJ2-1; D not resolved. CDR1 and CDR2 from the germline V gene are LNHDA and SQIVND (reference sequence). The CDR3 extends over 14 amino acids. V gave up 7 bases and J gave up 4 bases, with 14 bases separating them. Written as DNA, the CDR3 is TGTGCCAGTAACAAGGCTATCGGGTACAATGAGCAGTTCTTC. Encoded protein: CASNKAIGYNEQFF. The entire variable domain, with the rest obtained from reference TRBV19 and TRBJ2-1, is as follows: DGGITQSPKYLFRKEGQNVTLSCEQNLNHDAMYWYRQDPGQGLRLIYYSQIVNDFQKGDIAEGYSVSREKKESFPLTVTSAQKNPTAFYLCASNKAIGYNEQFFGPGTRLTVL.

DNA of the CDR3: TGTGCCAGCAGGGCTAGCGGGGGCCTAGCCAAAAACATTCAGTACTTC. Translated: CASRASGGLAKNIQYF. The V and J genes are TRBV28 and TRBJ2-4; 10 nucleotides align to TRBD2. V shed 6 bases and J 0 bases; nucleotides not matched to a gene: 5. CDR1 and CDR2 (germline): MDHEN, SYDVKM. CDR3 length equals 16 residues.

The CDR3 loop reads CASSKAEKKFTDTQYF. CDR3 nucleotides: TGTGCCAGCAGCAAAGCTGAGAAGAAGTTCACAGATACGCAGTATTTT. This chain links TRBV21-1 with TRBJ2-3; the table calls TRBD2, which could not be checked here. TRBV21-1 is an annotated pseudogene. This CDR3 is 16 amino acids long.